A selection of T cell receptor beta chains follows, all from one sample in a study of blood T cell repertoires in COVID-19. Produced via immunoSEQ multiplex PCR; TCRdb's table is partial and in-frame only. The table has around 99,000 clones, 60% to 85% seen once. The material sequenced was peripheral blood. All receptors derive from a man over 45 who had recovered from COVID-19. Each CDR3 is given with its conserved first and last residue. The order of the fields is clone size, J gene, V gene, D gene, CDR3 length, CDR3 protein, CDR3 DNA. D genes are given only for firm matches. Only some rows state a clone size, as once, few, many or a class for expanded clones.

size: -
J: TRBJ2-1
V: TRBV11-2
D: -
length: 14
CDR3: CASSSKQGSGEQFF
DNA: TGTGCCAGCAGCTCTAAACAGGGGAGCGGGGAGCAGTTCTTC

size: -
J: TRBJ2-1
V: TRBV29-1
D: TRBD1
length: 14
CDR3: CSVEEGSQGAQQFF
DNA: TGCAGCGTTGAAGAGGGGTCACAGGGGGCCCAGCAGTTCTTC

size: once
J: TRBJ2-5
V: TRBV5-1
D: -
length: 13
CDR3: CASSARGQETQYF
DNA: TGCGCCAGCAGCGCCCGGGGCCAAGAGACCCAGTACTTC

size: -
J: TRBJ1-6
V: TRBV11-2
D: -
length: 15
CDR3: CASSLSNIYNSPLHF
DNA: TGTGCCAGCAGCTTATCGAACATTTATAATTCACCCCTCCACTTT

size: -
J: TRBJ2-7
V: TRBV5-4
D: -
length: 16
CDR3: CASSLVKGPTSYEQYF
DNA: TGTGCCAGCAGCTTGGTGAAGGGGCCCACATCCTACGAGCAGTACTTC

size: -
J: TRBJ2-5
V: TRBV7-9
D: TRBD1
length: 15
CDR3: CASSPGTGEGETQYF
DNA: TGTGCCAGCAGCCCAGGGACAGGGGAGGGAGAGACCCAGTACTTC

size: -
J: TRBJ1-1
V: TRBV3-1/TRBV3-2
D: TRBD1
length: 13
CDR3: CASSSGTEAEAFF
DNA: TGTGCCAGCAGTTCCGGGACAGAGGCTGAAGCTTTCTTT

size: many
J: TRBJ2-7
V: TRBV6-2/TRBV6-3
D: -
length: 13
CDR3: CASSYRDTYEQYF
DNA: TGTGCCAGCAGTTACCGGGACACCTACGAGCAGTACTTC

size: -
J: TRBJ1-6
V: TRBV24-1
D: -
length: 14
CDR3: CATSNGLANSPLHF
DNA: TGTGCCACCTCCAACGGCCTAGCTAATTCACCCCTCCACTTT

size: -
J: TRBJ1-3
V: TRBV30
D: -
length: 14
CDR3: CAWTRGSSGNTIYF
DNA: TGTGCCTGGACGCGGGGGAGTTCAGGAAACACCATATATTTT

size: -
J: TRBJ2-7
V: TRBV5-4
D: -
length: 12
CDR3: CASSKYSGEQYF
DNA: TGTGCCAGCAGCAAATATTCGGGCGAGCAGTACTTC

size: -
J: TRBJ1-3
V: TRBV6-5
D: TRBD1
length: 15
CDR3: CASSYSRDRGYTIYF
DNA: TGTGCCAGCAGTTACTCCCGGGACAGGGGTTACACCATATATTTT

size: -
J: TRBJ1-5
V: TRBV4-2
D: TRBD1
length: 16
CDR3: CASSLPRGPSNQPQHF
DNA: TGTGCCAGCAGCCTCCCAAGGGGGCCGAGCAATCAGCCCCAGCATTTT

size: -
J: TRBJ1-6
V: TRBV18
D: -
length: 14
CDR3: CASSLDAGDSPLHF
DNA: TGTGCCAGCTCACTTGACGCGGGGGATTCACCCCTCCACTTT

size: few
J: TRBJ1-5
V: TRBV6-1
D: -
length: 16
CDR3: CASSGQGAGGNQPQHF
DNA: TGTGCCAGCAGTGGCCAGGGTGCGGGGGGCAATCAGCCCCAGCATTTT

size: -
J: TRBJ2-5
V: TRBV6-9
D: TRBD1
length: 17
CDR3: CASSYRWRQGLQETQYF
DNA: TGTGCCAGCAGTTATCGGTGGAGACAGGGGCTACAAGAGACCCAGTACTTC

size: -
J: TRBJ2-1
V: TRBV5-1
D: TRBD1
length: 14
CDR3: CASSVRTGEGEQFF
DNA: TGCGCCAGCAGCGTGAGGACAGGGGAAGGTGAGCAGTTCTTC

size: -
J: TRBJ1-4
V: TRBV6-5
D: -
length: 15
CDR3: CASSYVGQGSEKLFF
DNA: TGTGCCAGCAGTTACGTGGGACAAGGCTCTGAAAAACTGTTTTTT

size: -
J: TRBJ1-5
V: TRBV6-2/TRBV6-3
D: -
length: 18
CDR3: CASSPTTHRESSNQPQHF
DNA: TGTGCCAGCAGCCCAACCACTCACAGGGAATCTAGCAATCAGCCCCAGCATTTT

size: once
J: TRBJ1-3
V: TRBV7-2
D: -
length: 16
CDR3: CASSLYLLGSGNTIYF
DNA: TGTGCCAGCAGCTTATATCTCCTCGGTTCCGGAAACACCATATATTTT

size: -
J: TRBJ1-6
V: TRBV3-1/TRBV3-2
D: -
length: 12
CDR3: CASSLFEGALHF
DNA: TGTGCCAGCAGCCTCTTCGAGGGGGCCCTCCACTTT

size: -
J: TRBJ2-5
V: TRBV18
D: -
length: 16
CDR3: CASSPSLAKYQETQYF
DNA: TGTGCCAGCTCACCCAGTTTAGCGAAGTACCAAGAGACCCAGTACTTC

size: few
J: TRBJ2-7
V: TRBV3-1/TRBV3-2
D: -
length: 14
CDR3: CASSQSRGPYEQYF
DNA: TGTGCCAGCAGCCAGTCGAGAGGTCCCTACGAGCAGTACTTC

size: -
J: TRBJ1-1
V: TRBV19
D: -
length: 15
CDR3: CASRAGIHMNTEAFF
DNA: TGTGCCAGTAGGGCAGGTATACACATGAACACTGAAGCTTTCTTT

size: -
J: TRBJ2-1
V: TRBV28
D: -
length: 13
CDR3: CASSSGLSNEQFF
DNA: TGTGCCAGCAGTTCGGGACTTTCAAATGAGCAGTTCTTC

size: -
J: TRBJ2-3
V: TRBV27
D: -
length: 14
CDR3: CASSLRATTDTQYF
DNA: TGTGCCAGCAGTTTAAGAGCAACCACAGATACGCAGTATTTT

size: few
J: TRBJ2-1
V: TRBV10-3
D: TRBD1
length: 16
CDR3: CAISESGTGDYNEQFF
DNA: TGTGCCATCAGTGAGTCCGGGACAGGAGACTACAATGAGCAGTTCTTC

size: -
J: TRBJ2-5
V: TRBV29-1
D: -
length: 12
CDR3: CSVAQGMGTQYF
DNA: TGCAGCGTCGCTCAGGGGATGGGGACCCAGTACTTC

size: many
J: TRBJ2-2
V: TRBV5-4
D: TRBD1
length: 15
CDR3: CASSGRDREAGELFF
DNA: TGTGCCAGCAGCGGACGGGACAGGGAGGCCGGGGAGCTGTTTTTT

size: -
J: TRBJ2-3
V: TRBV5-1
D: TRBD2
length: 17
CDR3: CASSLGWGGPSTDTQYF
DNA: TGCGCCAGCAGCTTGGGCTGGGGGGGACCTAGCACAGATACGCAGTATTTT

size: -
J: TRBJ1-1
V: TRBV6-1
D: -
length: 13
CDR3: CASSESQGFEAFF
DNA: TGTGCCAGCAGTGAGAGTCAGGGGTTTGAAGCTTTCTTT

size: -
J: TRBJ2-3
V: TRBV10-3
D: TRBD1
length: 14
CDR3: CAISALMTQGAQYF
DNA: TGTGCCATCAGTGCTCTAATGACGCAGGGGGCGCAGTATTTT

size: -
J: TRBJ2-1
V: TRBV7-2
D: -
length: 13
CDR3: CASSFGRVDEQFF
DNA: TGTGCCAGCAGCTTCGGCAGGGTTGATGAGCAGTTCTTC

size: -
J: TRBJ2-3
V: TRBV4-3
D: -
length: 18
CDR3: CASSQDLGGWTLGNTQYF
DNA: TGCGCCAGCAGCCAAGATTTAGGGGGATGGACTCTCGGAAATACGCAGTATTTT

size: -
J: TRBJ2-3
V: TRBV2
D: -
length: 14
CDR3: CATQRVSSTDTQYF
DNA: TGTGCCACCCAACGGGTCTCTAGCACAGATACGCAGTATTTT

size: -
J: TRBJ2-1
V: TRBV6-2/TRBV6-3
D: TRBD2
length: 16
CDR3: CASSYSGLAGGGEQFF
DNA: TGTGCCAGCAGTTACTCGGGACTAGCGGGAGGGGGTGAGCAGTTCTTC

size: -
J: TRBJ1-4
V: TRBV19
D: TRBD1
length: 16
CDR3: CASSLWGQGPNEKLFF
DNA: TGTGCCAGTAGTCTGTGGGGACAGGGACCTAATGAAAAACTGTTTTTT

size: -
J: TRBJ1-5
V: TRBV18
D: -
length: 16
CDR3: CASSLSGEKGNQPQHF
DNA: TGTGCCAGCTCCCTGTCAGGGGAGAAGGGCAATCAGCCCCAGCATTTT

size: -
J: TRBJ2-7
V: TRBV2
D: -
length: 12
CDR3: CASKEGSYEQYF
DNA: TGTGCCAGCAAGGAGGGATCCTACGAGCAGTACTTC

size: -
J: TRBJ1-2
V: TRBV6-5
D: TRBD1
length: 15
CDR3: CASSYRTGIGYGYTF
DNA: TGTGCCAGCAGTTACCGGACAGGGATCGGCTATGGCTACACCTTC

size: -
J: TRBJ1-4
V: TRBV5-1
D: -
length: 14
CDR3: CASSPGLTNEKLFF
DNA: TGCGCCAGCAGTCCGGGACTTACTAATGAAAAACTGTTTTTT

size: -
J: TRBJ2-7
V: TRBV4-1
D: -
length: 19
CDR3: CASSPLLITGVFSSYEQYF
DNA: TGCGCCAGCAGCCCTCTCCTCATCACGGGGGTTTTCAGCTCCTACGAGCAGTACTTC

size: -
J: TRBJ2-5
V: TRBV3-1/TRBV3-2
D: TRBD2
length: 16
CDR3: CASSRPGTSGRETQYF
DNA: TGTGCCAGCAGCCGTCCCGGGACTAGCGGGAGAGAGACCCAGTACTTC

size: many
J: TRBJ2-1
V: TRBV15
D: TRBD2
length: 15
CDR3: CATSRGTSGSNEQFF
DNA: TGTGCCACCAGCAGAGGGACTAGCGGGAGCAATGAGCAGTTCTTC

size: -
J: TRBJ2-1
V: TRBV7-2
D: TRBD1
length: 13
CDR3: CASSWGQHNEQFF
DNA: TGTGCCAGCAGCTGGGGACAGCACAATGAGCAGTTCTTC

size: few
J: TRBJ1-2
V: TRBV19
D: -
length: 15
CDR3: CASSIRYSRNYGYTF
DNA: TGTGCCAGTAGTATTCGTTACAGTCGCAACTATGGCTACACCTTC

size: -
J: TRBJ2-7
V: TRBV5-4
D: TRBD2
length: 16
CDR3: CASRPEAGGSSYEQYF
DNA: TGTGCCAGCAGACCCGAAGCGGGAGGGAGCTCCTACGAGCAGTACTTC

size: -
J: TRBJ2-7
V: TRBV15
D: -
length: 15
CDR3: CATSREGAFIAKQYF
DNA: TGTGCCACCAGCAGAGAGGGGGCTTTTATAGCGAAGCAGTACTTC

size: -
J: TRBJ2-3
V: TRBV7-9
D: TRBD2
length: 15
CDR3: CASSAGAGGTDTQYF
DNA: TGTGCCAGCAGCGCCGGGGCGGGGGGGACAGATACGCAGTATTTT